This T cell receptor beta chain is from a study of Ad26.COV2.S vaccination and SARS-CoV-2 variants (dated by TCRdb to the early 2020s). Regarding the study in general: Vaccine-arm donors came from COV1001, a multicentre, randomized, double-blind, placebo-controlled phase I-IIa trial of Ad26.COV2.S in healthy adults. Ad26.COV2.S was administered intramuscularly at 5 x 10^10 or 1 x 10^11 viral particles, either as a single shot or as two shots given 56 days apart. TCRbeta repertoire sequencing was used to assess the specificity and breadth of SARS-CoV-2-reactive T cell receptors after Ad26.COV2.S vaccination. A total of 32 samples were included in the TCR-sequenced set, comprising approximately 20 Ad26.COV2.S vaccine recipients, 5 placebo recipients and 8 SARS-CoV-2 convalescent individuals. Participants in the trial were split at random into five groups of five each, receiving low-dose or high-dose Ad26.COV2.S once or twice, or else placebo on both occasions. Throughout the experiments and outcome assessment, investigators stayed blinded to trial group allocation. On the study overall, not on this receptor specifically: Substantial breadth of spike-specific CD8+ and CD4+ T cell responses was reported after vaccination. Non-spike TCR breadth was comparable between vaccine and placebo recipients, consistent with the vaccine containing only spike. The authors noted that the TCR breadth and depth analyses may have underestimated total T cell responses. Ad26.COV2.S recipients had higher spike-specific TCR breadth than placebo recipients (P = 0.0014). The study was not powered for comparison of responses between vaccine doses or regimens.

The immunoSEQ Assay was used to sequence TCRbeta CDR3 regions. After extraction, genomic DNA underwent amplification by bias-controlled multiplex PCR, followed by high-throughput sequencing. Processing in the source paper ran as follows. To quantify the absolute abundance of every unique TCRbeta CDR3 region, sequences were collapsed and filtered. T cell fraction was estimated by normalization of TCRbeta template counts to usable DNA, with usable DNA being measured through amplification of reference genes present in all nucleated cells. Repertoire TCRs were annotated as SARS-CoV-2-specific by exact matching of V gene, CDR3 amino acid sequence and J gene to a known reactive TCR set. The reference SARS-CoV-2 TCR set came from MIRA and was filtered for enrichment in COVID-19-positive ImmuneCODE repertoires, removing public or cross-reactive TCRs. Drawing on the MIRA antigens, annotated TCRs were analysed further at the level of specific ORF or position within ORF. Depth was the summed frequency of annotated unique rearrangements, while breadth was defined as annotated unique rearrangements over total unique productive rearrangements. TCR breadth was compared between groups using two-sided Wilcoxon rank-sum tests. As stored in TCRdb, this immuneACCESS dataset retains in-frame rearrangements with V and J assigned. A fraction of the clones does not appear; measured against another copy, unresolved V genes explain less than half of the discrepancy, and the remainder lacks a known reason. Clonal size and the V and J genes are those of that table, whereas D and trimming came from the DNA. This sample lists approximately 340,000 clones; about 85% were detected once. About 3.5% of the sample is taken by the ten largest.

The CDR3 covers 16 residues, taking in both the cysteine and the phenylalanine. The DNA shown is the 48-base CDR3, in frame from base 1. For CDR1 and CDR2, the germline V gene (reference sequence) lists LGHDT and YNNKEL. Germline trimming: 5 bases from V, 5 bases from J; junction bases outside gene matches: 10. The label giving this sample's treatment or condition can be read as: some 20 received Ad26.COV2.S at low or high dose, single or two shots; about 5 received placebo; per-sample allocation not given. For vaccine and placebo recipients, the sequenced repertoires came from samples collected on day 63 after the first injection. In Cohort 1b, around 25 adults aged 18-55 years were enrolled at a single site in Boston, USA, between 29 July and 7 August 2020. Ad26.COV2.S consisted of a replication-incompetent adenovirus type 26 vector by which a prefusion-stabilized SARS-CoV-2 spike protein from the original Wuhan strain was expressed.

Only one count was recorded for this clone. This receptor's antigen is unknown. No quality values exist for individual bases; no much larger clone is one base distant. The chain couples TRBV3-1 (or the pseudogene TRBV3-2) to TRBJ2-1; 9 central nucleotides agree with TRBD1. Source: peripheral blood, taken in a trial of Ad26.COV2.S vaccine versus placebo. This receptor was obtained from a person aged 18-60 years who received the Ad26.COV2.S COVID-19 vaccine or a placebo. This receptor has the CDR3 CASSTTGGSWDNEQFF. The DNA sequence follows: TGTGCCAGCAGCACCACAGGGGGCAGTTGGGACAATGAGCAGTTCTTC.